Sequencing of this T cell receptor beta chain was carried out in a study of cytomegalovirus exposure and HLA in healthy donors. For the study at large: According to later analysis, the same platform produced the 110 or so validation and some 680 first-cohort repertoires. Overall study results and limits: Cytomegalovirus status was reportedly diagnosed by the classifier with high specificity and sensitivity. According to the study, 160 or so TCR beta chains were cytomegalovirus-associated. The dataset shows that most TCR sequences were rare, while some public TCRs occurred in many donors.

Germline values: CDR1 LNHDA, CDR2 SQIVND (reference sequence). CDR3 length: 13 residues. V shed 5 bases and J shed 2 bases, with 10 bases lying between them. Clones were read by immunoSEQ multiplex PCR, and TCRdb kept only the in-frame ones, dropping some. The data contain under 300,000 clones, approximately 84% of them singletons. Details on this clone: Its antigen is undetermined.

The material sequenced was PBMCs. This sequence joins TRBV19 and TRBJ2-7; a weak D match, TRBD2 (5 bases). The source of this sequence is a woman in her 30s in good health and CMV-seropositive. CDR3: CASSGGGPYEQYF. The CDR3 region has the DNA TGTGCCAGTAGTGGTGGCGGGCCCTACGAGCAGTACTTC.